Below are 21 T cell receptor beta chains sequenced from a single sample in a study of blood T cell repertoires in COVID-19. Sequencing used immunoSEQ multiplex PCR; TCRdb keeps in-frame clones, though not all of them. The sample includes about 140,000 clones, roughly 88% of them seen just once. Sequenced material: peripheral blood. The source is a man aged 60 to 75 with active or convalescent COVID-19.

The gene calls are TRBV14 and TRBJ2-1; 11 bases align to TRBD2. The CDR3 loop spans 14 amino acids. V lost 6 bases, J lost 6 bases, and 4 bases stayed unmatched. Per the germline V gene, CDR1 is SGHDN and CDR2 is FVKESK. Here the CDR3 reads CASSILAGGNEQFF. The CDR3 region has the DNA TGTGCCAGCAGTATTCTAGCGGGAGGCAATGAGCAGTTCTTC.

CDR3 in amino acids: CAARTSVFSYEQYF. The CDR3 bases are TGTGCCGCCCGTACTAGCGTTTTCTCCTACGAGCAGTACTTC. The chain is built from TRBV2 and TRBJ2-7; 7 nucleotides line up with TRBD2. Germline-derived CDR1 and CDR2 are SNHLY and FYNNEI. This CDR3 has 14 residues. V trimming: 11 bases; J trimming: 0 bases; junction bases outside the gene matches: 10. Full variable domain (missing parts from reference TRBV2 and TRBJ2-7): EPEVTQTPSHQVTQMGQEVILRCVPISNHLYFYWYRQILGQKVEFLVSFYNNEISEKSEIFDDQFSVERPDGSNFTLKIRSTKLEDSAMYFCAARTSVFSYEQYFGPGTRLTVT.

The V gene is TRBV28, the J gene TRBJ1-1; D not resolved. Trimming cost V 7 bases and J 2 bases, with 8 bases left between them. The length of the CDR3 is 12 residues. The germline CDR1 and CDR2 sequences are MDHEN and SYDVKM. The CDR3 DNA sequence: TGTGCCAGCAAGGACTCTAACACTGAAGCTTTCTTT. Protein sequence: CASKDSNTEAFF.

The chain combines TRBV7-3 with TRBJ2-3; D gene uncertain. This CDR3 has 14 amino acids. Germline V gene sequence: CDR1 SGHTA, CDR2 FQGTGA. The ends were cut back, 6 bases at V and 2 bases at J, with 12 bases in the middle. The CDR3 is CASSPDITTDTQYF. DNA for the CDR3: TGTGCCAGCAGTCCCGACATCACCACAGATACGCAGTATTTT.

This clone appeared a single time. The chain links TRBV24-1 to TRBJ1-4; D might be TRBD1 (5 bases). V was clipped by 4 bases and J by 1 base, with 12 bases between them. This CDR3 has 16 residues. The V gene's germline CDR1 is KGHDR and CDR2 SFDVKD. Written as DNA, the CDR3 is TGTGCCACCAGTGAATCTAGGGGCGGAACTAATGAAAAACTGTTTTTT. As protein: CATSESRGGTNEKLFF.

This chain joins TRBV5-1 and TRBJ2-3; perhaps TRBD2 as D (6 bases). Trimming took 2 bases from V and 0 from J, leaving 10 bases between them. Germline V lookup: CDR1 SGHRS, CDR2 YFSETQ. The CDR3 totals 15 residues. The CDR3 DNA follows: TGCGCCAGCAGCTTTAGCGGCGGTAGCACAGATACGCAGTATTTT. This sequence encodes CASSFSGGSTDTQYF.

The J gene is TRBJ2-5, the V gene TRBV21-1; the table's D call of TRBD1 was not tested on the DNA. TRBV21-1 is given as a pseudogene. The CDR3 is 14 amino acids. The CDR3, as DNA: TGTGCCAGCAGCACTGGGACAGGCCAAGAGACCCAGTACTTC. It translates to CASSTGTGQETQYF.

This sequence joins TRBV11-3 and TRBJ2-2; D not resolved. Germline loops: CDR1 SGHNT, CDR2 YENEEA. V was pared by 1 base and J by 6 bases, with 6 bases between. The CDR3 has 13 residues. The CDR3 is CASSLGTAGELFF. The CDR3 DNA is TGTGCCAGCAGCTTAGGTACAGCCGGGGAGCTGTTTTTT.

The V gene is TRBV30, the J gene TRBJ1-5; 7 bases align to TRBD1. V dropped 0 bases and J dropped 7; count of bases not matched to a gene: 6. Germline CDR1 reads GTSNPN; CDR2 reads SVGIG (reference sequence). This CDR3 has 14 amino acids. As DNA, the CDR3 is TGTGCCTGGAGTGTAGGGGGCGGGTCCCAGCCCCAGCATTTT. Its protein is CAWSVGGGSQPQHF.

This clone appeared a single time. This rearrangement joins TRBV5-4 to TRBJ1-5; TRBD1 matches at 8 bases. V was pared by 0 bases and J by 4 bases, with 3 bases of the junction left unmatched. The CDR3 is 15 residues long. Per the germline V gene, CDR1 is SGHNT and CDR2 is YYREEE (reference sequence). The CDR3 coding sequence is TGTGCCAGCAGCTTGGACAGGGGGGTAAATCAGCCCCAGCATTTT. It translates to CASSLDRGVNQPQHF.

The chain links TRBV7-9 to TRBJ1-5; TRBD1 is a possible D gene (5 bases). The CDR3 sequence is 14 residues long. Germline lookup yields CDR1 SEHNR and CDR2 FQNEAQ (reference sequence). With 5 bases removed from V and 1 base from J, the gap between germline ends came to 9 bases. This CDR3 reads CASSPQGSNQPQHF. The CDR3 nucleotides read TGTGCCAGCAGCCCCCAGGGAAGCAATCAGCCCCAGCATTTT.

V usage is TRBV19 and J usage is TRBJ1-5, with D perhaps TRBD1 (6 bases). Germline assignment: CDR1 LNHDA and CDR2 SQIVND (reference sequence). The CDR3 covers 15 residues. V lost 5 bases and J 6 bases, leaving 17 bases between the germline ends. CDR3 sequence reads: CASSRQGPGGQPQHF. The DNA of the CDR3 is TGTGCCAGTAGTCGGCAGGGGCCGGGCGGTCAGCCCCAGCATTTT.

This chain uses TRBV7-6 with TRBJ2-2; a possible D gene is TRBD2 (5 bases). This CDR3 contains 15 residues. V was clipped by 6 bases and J by 3 bases, with 14 bases between them. The germline V gene has CDR1 SGHVS and CDR2 FNYEAQ. Written as DNA, the CDR3 is TGTGCCAGCAGGCGCGAGGGAGCGGACACCGGGGAGCTGTTTTTT. It codes for CASRREGADTGELFF. Full variable domain (missing parts from reference TRBV7-6 and TRBJ2-2): GAGVSQSPRYKVTKRGQDVALRCDPISGHVSLYWYRQALGQGPEFLTYFNYEAQQDKSGLPNDRFSAERPEGSISTLTIQRTEQRDSAMYRCASRREGADTGELFFGEGSRLTVL.

V gene TRBV29-1 combines with J gene TRBJ2-1; 8 bases are a match to TRBD1. J lost 5 bases, V lost 8 bases, and 2 bases had no gene match. The CDR3 totals 11 residues. CDR1 and CDR2 from the germline V gene are SQVTM and ANQGSEA. The CDR3 DNA is TGCAGCCTGACAGGGGACAATGAGCAGTTCTTC. It is translated as CSLTGDNEQFF.

In this sample, this clone turned up once. CDR3 in DNA: TGCGCCAGCAGCCCCCTCGGACTAGCGGGAGGATTGGAGACCCAGTACTTC. The encoded protein is CASSPLGLAGGLETQYF. The V gene is TRBV4-1, the J gene TRBJ2-5, with TRBD2 identical over 14 bases. The trim removed 4 bases at V and 5 bases at J, leaving 9 bases unmatched. This CDR3 is built from 17 residues. Germline loops: CDR1 MGHRA, CDR2 YSYEKL.

This chain links TRBV27 with TRBJ1-5; D not resolved. The CDR3 is made up of 14 amino acids. V was cut by 4 bases and J by 2 bases, with 9 bases left in between. The germline V gene encodes CDR1 MNHEY and CDR2 SMNVEV (reference sequence). The CDR3 coding sequence is TGTGCCAGCAGTTACGGACTGGGCAATCAGCCCCAGCATTTT. It translates to CASSYGLGNQPQHF.

This chain links TRBV19 with TRBJ2-2; 9 nucleotides line up with TRBD1. This CDR3 has 15 residues. V was pared by 3 bases and J by 4 bases, with 3 bases of the junction left unmatched. The germline V gene encodes CDR1 LNHDA and CDR2 SQIVND (reference sequence). The CDR3: CASSMGTGFTGELFF. The CDR3 coding sequence is TGTGCCAGTAGTATGGGGACAGGGTTCACCGGGGAGCTGTTTTTT.

The chain is built from TRBV14 and TRBJ2-1, with D possibly TRBD2 on 5 matching bases. The CDR3 is 11 amino acids. Trimming took 3 bases from V and 10 from J, leaving 7 bases between them. Germline-derived CDR1 and CDR2 are SGHDN and FVKESK. CDR3 amino acids: CASSHGMEQFF. The CDR3 DNA is TGTGCCAGCAGCCACGGGATGGAGCAGTTCTTC.

The genes are TRBV28 and TRBJ1-6; D is perhaps TRBD1 (5 bases). Germline lookup yields CDR1 MDHEN and CDR2 SYDVKM. The CDR3 totals 17 residues. The ends were cut back, 1 base at V and 4 bases at J, with 14 bases in the middle. DNA of the CDR3: TGTGCCAGCAGTTTATCCCAGAACCGACAGTATAATTCACCCCTCCACTTT. Protein: CASSLSQNRQYNSPLHF.

The V call is TRBV6-6, the J call TRBJ1-5, with D unresolved. Trimming took 5 bases from V and 3 from J, leaving 14 bases between them. Germline loops: CDR1 MNHNY, CDR2 SVGAGI (reference sequence). The CDR3 extends over 15 amino acids. For the CDR3, the DNA is TGTGCCAGCAGTATAGTCGGTACGTCCAATCAGCCCCAGCATTTT. It yields the protein CASSIVGTSNQPQHF.

The V call is TRBV7-8, the J call TRBJ2-5; TRBD2 matches 7 bases. The V gene end was trimmed by 5 bases and the J gene end by 4 bases; junction bases not matched to a gene: 10. CDR3 length: 15 amino acids. CDR1 and CDR2 from the germline V gene are SGHVS and FQNEAQ. CDR3 protein: CASSPAGEASETQYF. DNA for the CDR3: TGTGCCAGCAGCCCGGCGGGGGAGGCGTCAGAGACCCAGTACTTC.